This TCR beta chain was documented in a study of cytomegalovirus exposure and HLA in healthy donors. Study-level points and caveats: According to reports, the classifier identified cytomegalovirus status with high specificity and sensitivity. By HLA locus, TCR association rates varied in a later analysis, with DRB1 showing the most and HLA-C the fewest.

Primers included in the PCR were 60 Vbeta and 13 Jbeta primers. Produced via immunoSEQ multiplex PCR; TCRdb's table is partial and in-frame only. Seen here are 70,000 to 95,000 clones, 80% observed once, and the top ten hold 1.1%. Comments on this clone: Its antigen is unknown.

The sequencing sample was made of PBMCs. This receptor was identified in a male donor in good health and CMV-seronegative.

CDR3 DNA sequence: TGCGCCAGCAGCCAAAATGTGCGGGGGGTCACAGATACGCAGTATTTT. Its translation: CASSQNVRGVTDTQYF. The chain is built from TRBV4-3 and TRBJ2-3, with 8 nucleotides matching TRBD2. The CDR3 is 16 residues long. Germline V gene sequence: CDR1 LGHNA, CDR2 YSLEER. The J segment lost 2 bases and the V segment lost 2 bases, leaving 6 bases of the junction unmatched.